Detailed here is one TCR beta chain. What it binds is not known. Treatment in this sample: oral pan-JAK inhibitor, 5-10 mg twice daily. The sample is drawn from a study of CD8+ T cells in alopecia areata. Turning to the study itself: Treated patients received oral tofacitinib, 5 to 10 mg twice daily. Study-level points and caveats: Tofacitinib significantly lowered scalp clonality and expanded CD8+ clones among the top 100. Sequencing of scalp tissue also captures the resident alphabeta T cells of normal skin.

Germline V lookup: CDR1 SQVTM, CDR2 ANQGSEA. The CDR3 spans 17 residues. Trimming removed 0 bases from V and 7 bases from J; junction bases left unmatched: 17. RNA was extracted and reverse transcribed into cDNA as the sequencing template. Sequencing used immunoSEQ multiplex PCR; TCRdb keeps in-frame clones, though not all of them. Here the sample spans 90,000 to 150,000 clones, approximately 53% being singletons. The sequence came from a human donor with alopecia areata. Sequencing used CD4+ T cells sorted from blood, obtained at week 4, from a patient treated with tofacitinib. The chain carries TRBV29-1 and TRBJ2-7; 8 bases are shared with TRBD2. CDR3 DNA sequence: TGCAGCGTTGAAGATCCCCCCCTGACGGGAGGGCCGGGAGAGCAGTACTTC. Amino acids: CSVEDPPLTGGPGEQYF.